This passage covers 23 T cell receptor beta chains from one sample sequenced in a study of human T cells and chemical hapten exposure. TCRdb re-derived calls from the RACE reads in MiXCR, one entry per CDR3 protein. Of some 79,000 distinct CDR3 sequences listed, 11% are singletons. The sample's time point: patch test 3, about 24 weeks after DPC sensitization. Treatment in this sample: therapeutic diphenylcyclopropenone sensitization with weekly scalp DPC. This specimen consisted of whole blood, obtained in connection with sensitization to the hapten diphenylcyclopropenone (DPC). These receptor sequences come from a woman between 45 and 65 years old with alopecia areata. Some clones in this sample may be carry-over from other donors' samples.

The rearrangement links TRBV29-1 to TRBJ2-7, with D perhaps being TRBD1 or TRBD2 (5 bases each). V was trimmed by 4 bases and J by 7 bases, leaving 14 bases between them. The CDR3 length is 12 residues. Germline loops: CDR1 SQVTM, CDR2 ANQGSEA. DNA for the CDR3: TGCAGCGTTGTTCCGGGGCCAGGAGAGCAGTACTTC. It is translated as CSVVPGPGEQYF.

This clonotype was picked up many times. CDR3 region: CASSPLGQGVLRNQPQHF. DNA for the CDR3: TGTGCCAGCTCACCACTAGGACAGGGGGTACTTCGCAATCAGCCCCAGCATTTT. This chain connects TRBV18 to TRBJ1-5; 10 bases map to TRBD1. Germline V lookup: CDR1 KGHSH, CDR2 LQKENI. The trim removed 1 base at V and 2 bases at J, leaving 8 bases unmatched. The CDR3 loop spans 18 amino acids.

The chain employs TRBV20-1 and TRBJ2-7; D is possibly TRBD1 or TRBD2 (5 bases each). Looked up from germline, CDR1 is DFQATT and CDR2 is SNEGSKA (reference sequence). V was trimmed by 5 bases and J by 3 bases, leaving 14 bases between them. CDR3 length: 13 amino acids. CDR3 nucleotides: TGCAGTGCTTCCACCGGGACGTACTACGAGCAGTACTTC. Residues: CSASTGTYYEQYF.

This clonotype was detected many times. The rearrangement links TRBV6-5 to TRBJ2-4, with 10 bases identical to TRBD1. The CDR3 extends over 14 amino acids. Germline CDR1 reads MNHEY; CDR2 reads SVGAGI. V trimming: 6 bases; J trimming: 4 bases; junction bases outside the gene matches: 3. CDR3 protein: CASRGGQGKNIQYF. The CDR3 DNA reads as TGTGCCAGCAGGGGGGGACAGGGGAAAAACATTCAGTACTTC.

The V call is TRBV7-8, the J call TRBJ1-1, with D perhaps TRBD1 (6 bases). The length of the CDR3 is 15 residues. Trimming left V 2 bases short and J 1 base short, with 11 bases between. Germline V gene sequence: CDR1 SGHVS, CDR2 FQNEAQ. This CDR3 is CASSLREGGNTEAFF. For the CDR3, the DNA is TGTGCCAGCAGCTTAAGAGAGGGGGGGAACACTGAAGCTTTCTTT.

This clonotype was seen a single time. At one of its ends the junction is not consistent with the germline gene, which may arise from a read error. The chain links TRBV5-1 to TRBJ2-3; TRBD2 matches at 7 bases. The CDR3 sequence is 15 residues long. Germline V gives CDR1 SGHRS, CDR2 YFSETQ. Written as DNA, the CDR3 is TGCGCCAGCAGCTTGGACGCGGGAGCTGGAGATACGCTGTATTTT. Translated: CASSLDAGAGDTLYF. Variable domain in full (rest from reference TRBV5-1 and TRBJ2-3): KAGVTQTPRYLIKTRGQQVTLSCSPISGHRSVSWYQQTPGQGLQFLFEYFSETQRNKGNFPGRFSGRQFSNSRSEMNVSTLELGDSALYLCASSLDAGAGDTLYFGPGTRLTVL.

This clonotype was observed many times. The chain uses TRBV3-1 and TRBJ2-1; TRBD2 aligns across 10 bases. V lost 2 bases and J lost 7; bases outside the gene matches: 11. In germline, CDR1 is LGHDT, CDR2 YNNKEL (reference sequence). This CDR3 has 17 amino acids. The CDR3 coding sequence is TGTGCCAGCAGCCAATCGGGGTGGACTAGCGGAGGGAATGAGCAGTTCTTC. This translates into CASSQSGWTSGGNEQFF.

This clonotype was seen a few times. The chain carries TRBV11-2 and TRBJ2-1; D perhaps matches TRBD1 (5 bases). In germline, CDR1 is SGHAT, CDR2 FQNNGV. The CDR3 has 15 residues. Trimming stripped 5 bases from V and 0 bases from J, with 11 bases between. CDR3: CASSPDTSSYNEQFF. CDR3 nucleotide sequence: TGTGCCAGCAGCCCGGACACGAGCTCCTACAATGAGCAGTTCTTC.

The table lists this clonotype with many counts. The chain is built from TRBV11-2 and TRBJ1-1; D unresolved. The CDR3 is made up of 14 amino acids. Trimming removed 1 base from V and 0 bases from J, with 6 bases in between. Germline V CDR1 and CDR2: SGHAT, FQNNGV. This CDR3 reads CASSLGPLNTEAFF. The CDR3 coding sequence is TGTGCCAGCAGCTTAGGGCCGTTGAACACTGAAGCTTTCTTT. The full variable domain, in which reference TRBV11-2 and TRBJ1-1 provide the parts outside the CDR3, is EAGVAQSPRYKIIEKRQSVAFWCNPISGHATLYWYQQILGQGPKLLIQFQNNGVVDDSQLPKDRFSAERLKGVDSTLKIQPAKLEDSAVYLCASSLGPLNTEAFFGQGTRLTVV.

The V and J genes are TRBV29-1 and TRBJ2-2; possibly TRBD1 or TRBD2 for D (5 bases each). The germline V gene encodes CDR1 SQVTM and CDR2 ANQGSEA. This CDR3 comprises 14 residues. Trimming took 7 bases from V and 7 from J, leaving 19 bases between them. The CDR3 DNA reads as TGCAGCGCATCCCTCGGGACCAACGGCGGGGAGCTGTTTTTT. It encodes CSASLGTNGGELFF.

The V call is TRBV29-1, the J call TRBJ1-2; D uncertain. Looked up from germline, CDR1 is SQVTM and CDR2 is ANQGSEA. This CDR3 is 12 amino acids long. The ends were cut back, 6 bases at V and 8 bases at J, with 16 bases in the middle. The CDR3 is CSVLDPPGGYTF. The CDR3 DNA reads as TGCAGCGTCTTGGACCCCCCGGGAGGCTACACCTTC. The variable domain in full, completed from reference TRBV29-1 and TRBJ1-2, reads SAVISQKPSRDICQRGTSLTIQCQVDSQVTMMFWYRQQPGQSLTLIATANQGSEATYESGFVIDKFPISRPNLTFSTLTVSNMSPEDSSIYLCSVLDPPGGYTFGSGTRLTVV.

This clonotype has a handful of counts. The V call is TRBV11-1, the J call TRBJ1-1; D is undetermined. This CDR3 spans 14 amino acids. V was cut by 5 bases and J by 5 bases, with 15 bases left in between. Germline CDR1 and CDR2: SGHAT and FQDESV (reference sequence). CDR3 protein: CASSRLAVITEAFF. CDR3 nucleotide sequence: TGTGCCAGCAGCCGGCTGGCGGTAATAACTGAAGCTTTCTTT.

This clonotype showed up just a few times. This chain uses TRBV12-3 or TRBV12-4 with TRBJ1-1; D gene unclear. There are 13 residues in the CDR3. Trimming took 4 bases from V and 9 from J, leaving 15 bases between them. The CDR3 region is CASSSSADRKAFF. The CDR3 DNA follows: TGTGCCAGCAGTTCCTCCGCCGACCGGAAAGCTTTCTTT.

The chain recombines TRBV11-2 with TRBJ2-5; 9 bases match TRBD2. The CDR3 contains 15 residues. Germline-derived CDR1 and CDR2 are SGHAT and FQNNGV. The J segment lost 1 base and the V segment lost 6 bases, leaving 6 bases of the junction unmatched. The CDR3 reads CASSPTTSGQETQYF. For the CDR3, the DNA is TGTGCCAGCAGTCCTACGACTAGCGGCCAAGAGACCCAGTACTTC. The full variable domain, its missing parts supplied by reference TRBV11-2 and TRBJ2-5, is EAGVAQSPRYKIIEKRQSVAFWCNPISGHATLYWYQQILGQGPKLLIQFQNNGVVDDSQLPKDRFSAERLKGVDSTLKIQPAKLEDSAVYLCASSPTTSGQETQYFGPGTRLLVL.

This clonotype was observed a few times. The V call is TRBV27, the J call TRBJ2-7; 9 bases agree with TRBD1. This CDR3 contains 15 residues. Germline trimming cut 4 bases from V and 3 bases from J; bases unmatched to any gene: 7. CDR1 is MNHEY and CDR2 is SMNVEV in the germline V gene (reference sequence). In nucleotides, the CDR3 is TGTGCCAGCAGTTATTCGGGACAGGGAGGCTACGAGCAGTACTTC. The encoded protein is CASSYSGQGGYEQYF.

The chain joins TRBV29-1 to TRBJ2-7; tentatively, D is TRBD2 (5 bases). The V end was cut by 1 base, the J end by 5 bases, with 9 bases between. This CDR3 has 12 amino acids. Germline CDR1 SQVTM, CDR2 ANQGSEA. In DNA, the CDR3 is TGCAGCGTTGAAGCCTCGGGAAACGAGCAGTACTTC. Its translation is CSVEASGNEQYF.

This clonotype has just a few counts. V and J are TRBV28 and TRBJ2-1; D perhaps matches TRBD2 (6 bases). The germline V and J ends were trimmed by 7 bases and 5 bases, with 12 bases remaining between them. The CDR3 covers 13 residues. Germline lookup yields CDR1 MDHEN and CDR2 SYDVKM. The CDR3 coding sequence is TGTGCCAGCAAGGCTAGCGCCCACAATGAGCAGTTCTTC. Amino acid sequence: CASKASAHNEQFF.

This clonotype was counted at least ten times. The chain uses TRBV4-3 and TRBJ1-2, with TRBD1 matching 8 bases. Per the germline V gene, CDR1 is LGHNA and CDR2 is YSLEER. The CDR3 sequence is 13 residues long. V lost 4 bases to trimming and J lost 4 bases; unmatched junction nucleotides: 2. DNA of the CDR3: TGCGCCAGCAGCCCGGACAGGGCCTATGGCTACACCTTC. Translated: CASSPDRAYGYTF.

This chain joins TRBV20-1 and TRBJ1-1; D is perhaps TRBD1 (6 bases). CDR1 is DFQATT and CDR2 is SNEGSKA in the germline V gene (reference sequence). The CDR3 extends over 15 amino acids. V gave up 0 bases and J gave up 1 base, with 12 bases separating them. DNA for the CDR3: TGCAGTGCTAGAGACCGATCAGGGGAGAACACTGAAGCTTTCTTT. This gives the protein CSARDRSGENTEAFF.

This clonotype came up many times. The chain has TRBV7-2 and TRBJ2-3; the match to TRBD2 covers 7 bases. CDR1 is SGHTA, CDR2 FQGNSA, per germline. Trimming cost V 3 bases and J 3 bases; bases outside gene matches: 6. CDR3 length equals 15 residues. The CDR3 DNA reads TGTGCCAGCAGCTTCCTTCCTAGCGGAACAGATACGCAGTATTTT. Translated: CASSFLPSGTDTQYF.

The J gene is TRBJ2-7, the V gene TRBV5-1; TRBD1 matches 8 bases. V lost 0 bases and J lost 2; bases outside the gene matches: 4. Looked up from germline, CDR1 is SGHRS and CDR2 is YFSETQ. The CDR3 covers 15 residues. The CDR3 is CASSLAGTGAYEQYF. DNA of the CDR3: TGCGCCAGCAGCTTGGCGGGGACAGGCGCCTACGAGCAGTACTTC.

This clonotype was recorded at least ten times. The chain uses TRBV12-5 and TRBJ2-3; D is possibly TRBD2 (6 bases). Germline V CDR1 and CDR2: LGHNT, FRNRAP. This CDR3 region has 15 residues. V was trimmed by 7 bases and J by 0 bases, leaving 14 bases between them. The CDR3 loop is CASVWTGVSTDTQYF. DNA for the CDR3: TGTGCTAGTGTCTGGACGGGAGTAAGCACAGATACGCAGTATTTT.

The chain is built from TRBV6-2 or TRBV6-3 and TRBJ2-5; possibly TRBD1 or TRBD2 for D (7 bases each). V was shortened by 6 bases and J by 4 bases, with 12 bases between the two germline ends. CDR1 and CDR2 from the germline V gene are MNHEY and SVGEGT. CDR3 size: 13 residues. Here the CDR3 DNA reads TGTGCCAGCAGCGACAGGGAGGGAGAGACCCAGTACTTC. Its translation: CASSDREGETQYF.